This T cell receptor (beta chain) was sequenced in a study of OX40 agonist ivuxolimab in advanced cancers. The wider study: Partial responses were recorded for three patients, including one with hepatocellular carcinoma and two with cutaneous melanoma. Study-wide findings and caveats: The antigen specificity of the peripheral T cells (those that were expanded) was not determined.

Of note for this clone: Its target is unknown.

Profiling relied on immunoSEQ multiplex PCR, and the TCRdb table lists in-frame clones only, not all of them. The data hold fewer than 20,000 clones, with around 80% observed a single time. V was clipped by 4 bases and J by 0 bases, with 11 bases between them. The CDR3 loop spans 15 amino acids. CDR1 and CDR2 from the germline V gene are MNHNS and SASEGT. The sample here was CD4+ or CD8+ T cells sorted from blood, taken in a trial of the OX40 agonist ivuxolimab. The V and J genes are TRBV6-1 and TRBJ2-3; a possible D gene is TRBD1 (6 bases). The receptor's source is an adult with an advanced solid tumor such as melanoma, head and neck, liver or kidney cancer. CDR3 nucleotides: TGTGCCAGCAGTGGCAACAGGGTTAGCACAGATACGCAGTATTTT. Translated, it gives CASSGNRVSTDTQYF.